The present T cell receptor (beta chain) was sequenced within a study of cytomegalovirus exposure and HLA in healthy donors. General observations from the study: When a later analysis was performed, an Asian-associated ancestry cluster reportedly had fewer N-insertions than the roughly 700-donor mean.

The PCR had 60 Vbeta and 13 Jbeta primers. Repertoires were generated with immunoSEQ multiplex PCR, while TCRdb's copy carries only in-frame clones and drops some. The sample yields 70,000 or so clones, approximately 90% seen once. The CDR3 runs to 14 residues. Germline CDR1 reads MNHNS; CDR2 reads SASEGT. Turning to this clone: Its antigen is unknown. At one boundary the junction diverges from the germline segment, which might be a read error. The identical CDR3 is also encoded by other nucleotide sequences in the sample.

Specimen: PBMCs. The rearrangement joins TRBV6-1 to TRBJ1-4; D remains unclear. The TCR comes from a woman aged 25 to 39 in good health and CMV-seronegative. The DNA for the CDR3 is TGTGCTAGCATGAAGACTGCGGGGAATGAAAAACTGTTTTTT. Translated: CASMKTAGNEKLFF.